This T cell receptor (beta chain) was documented in a study of chemoradiotherapy in HPV16-positive cancers. Notes on the study in general: Non-HPV-specific T cells did not expand in tumors during treatment, whereas candidate HPV-specific clones and E7-related motifs did. Only a couple of HPV16-positive patients supplied the functional HPV-specificity definition.

On this clone: Its specificity is not known.

Generated by immunoSEQ multiplex PCR, the TCRdb table keeps only in-frame clones and is missing some. The sample gives about 1,100 clones, 70% to 90% of which show up once; 10% is in the top ten. Germline CDR1 reads GTSNPN; CDR2 reads SVGIG (reference sequence). The CDR3 spans 12 residues. Trimming took 5 bases from V and 7 from J; bases not matched to a gene: 5. Over chemoradiotherapy, repertoires were sampled more than once. The clonotype comes from a human donor with HPV-associated anogenital cancer. Material: tumor tissue, obtained from a patient who underwent chemoradiotherapy. The chain recombines TRBV30 with TRBJ2-3, with TRBD1 matching over 8 bases. The CDR3 protein is CAWRTGTYTQYF. The CDR3 DNA sequence: TGTGCCTGGCGGACAGGGACGTATACGCAGTATTTT. Supplemented by reference TRBV30 and TRBJ2-3, the full variable domain reads SQTIHQWPATLVQPVGSPLSLECTVEGTSNPNLYWYRQAAGRGLQLLFYSVGIGQISSEVPQNLSASRPQDRQFILSSKKLLLSDSGFYLCAWRTGTYTQYFGPGTRLTVL.